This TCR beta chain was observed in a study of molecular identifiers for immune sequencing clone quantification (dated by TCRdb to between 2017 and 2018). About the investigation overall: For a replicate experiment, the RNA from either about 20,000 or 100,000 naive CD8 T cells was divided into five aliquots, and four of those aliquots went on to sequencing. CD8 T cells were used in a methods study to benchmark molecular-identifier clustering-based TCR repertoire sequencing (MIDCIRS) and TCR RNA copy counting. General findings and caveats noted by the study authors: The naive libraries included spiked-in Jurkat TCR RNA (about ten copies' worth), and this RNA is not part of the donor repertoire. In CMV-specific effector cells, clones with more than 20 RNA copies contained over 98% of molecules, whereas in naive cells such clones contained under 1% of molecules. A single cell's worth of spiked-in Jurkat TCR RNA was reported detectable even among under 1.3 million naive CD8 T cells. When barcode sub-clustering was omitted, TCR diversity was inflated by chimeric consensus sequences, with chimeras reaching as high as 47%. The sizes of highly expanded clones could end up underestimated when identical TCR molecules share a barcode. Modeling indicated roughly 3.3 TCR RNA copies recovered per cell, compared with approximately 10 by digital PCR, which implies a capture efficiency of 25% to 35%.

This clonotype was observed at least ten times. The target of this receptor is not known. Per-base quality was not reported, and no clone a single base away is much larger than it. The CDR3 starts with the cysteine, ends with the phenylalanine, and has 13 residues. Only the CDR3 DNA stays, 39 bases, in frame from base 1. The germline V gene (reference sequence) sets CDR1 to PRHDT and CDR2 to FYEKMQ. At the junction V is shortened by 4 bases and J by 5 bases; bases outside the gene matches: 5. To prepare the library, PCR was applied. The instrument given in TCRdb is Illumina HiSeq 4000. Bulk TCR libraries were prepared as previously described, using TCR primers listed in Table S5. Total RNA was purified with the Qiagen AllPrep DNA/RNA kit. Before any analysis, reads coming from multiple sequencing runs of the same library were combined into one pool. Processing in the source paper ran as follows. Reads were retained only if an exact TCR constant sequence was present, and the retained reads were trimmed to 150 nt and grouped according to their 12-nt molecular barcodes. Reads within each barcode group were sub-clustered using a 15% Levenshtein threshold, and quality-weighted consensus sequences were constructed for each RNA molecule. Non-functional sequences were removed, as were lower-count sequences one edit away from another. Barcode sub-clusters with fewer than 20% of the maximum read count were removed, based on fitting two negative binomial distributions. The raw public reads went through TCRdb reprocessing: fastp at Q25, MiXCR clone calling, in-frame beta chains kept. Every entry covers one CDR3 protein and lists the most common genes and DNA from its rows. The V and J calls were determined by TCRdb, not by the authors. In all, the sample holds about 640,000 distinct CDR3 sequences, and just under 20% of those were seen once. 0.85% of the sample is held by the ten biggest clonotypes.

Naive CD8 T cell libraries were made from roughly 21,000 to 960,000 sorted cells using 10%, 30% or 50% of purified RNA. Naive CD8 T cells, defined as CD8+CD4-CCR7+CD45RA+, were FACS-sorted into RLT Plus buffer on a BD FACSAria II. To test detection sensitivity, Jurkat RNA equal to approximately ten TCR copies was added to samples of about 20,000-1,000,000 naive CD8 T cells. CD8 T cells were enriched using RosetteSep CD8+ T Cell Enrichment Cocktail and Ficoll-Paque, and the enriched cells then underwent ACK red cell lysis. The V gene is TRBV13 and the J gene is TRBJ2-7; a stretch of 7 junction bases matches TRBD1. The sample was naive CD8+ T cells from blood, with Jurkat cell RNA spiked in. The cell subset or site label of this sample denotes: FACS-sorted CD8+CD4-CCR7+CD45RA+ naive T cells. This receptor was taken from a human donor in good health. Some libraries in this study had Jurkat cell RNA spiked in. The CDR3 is CASSSAGGDEQYF. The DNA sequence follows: TGTGCCAGCAGCTCTGCAGGGGGAGACGAGCAGTACTTC.